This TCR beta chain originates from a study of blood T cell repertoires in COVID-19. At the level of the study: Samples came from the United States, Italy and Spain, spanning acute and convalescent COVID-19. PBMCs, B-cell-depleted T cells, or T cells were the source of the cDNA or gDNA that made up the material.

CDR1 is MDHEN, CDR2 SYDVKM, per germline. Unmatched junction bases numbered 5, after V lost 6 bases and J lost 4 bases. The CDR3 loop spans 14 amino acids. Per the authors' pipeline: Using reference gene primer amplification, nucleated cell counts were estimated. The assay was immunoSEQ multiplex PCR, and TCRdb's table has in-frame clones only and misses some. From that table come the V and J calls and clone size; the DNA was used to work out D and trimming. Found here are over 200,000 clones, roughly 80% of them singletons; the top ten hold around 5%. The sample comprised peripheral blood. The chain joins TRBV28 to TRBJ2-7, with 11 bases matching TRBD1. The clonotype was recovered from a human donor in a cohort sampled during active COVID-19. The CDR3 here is CASRIGQGAYEQYF. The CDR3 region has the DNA TGTGCCAGCAGAATCGGACAGGGGGCATACGAGCAGTACTTC.